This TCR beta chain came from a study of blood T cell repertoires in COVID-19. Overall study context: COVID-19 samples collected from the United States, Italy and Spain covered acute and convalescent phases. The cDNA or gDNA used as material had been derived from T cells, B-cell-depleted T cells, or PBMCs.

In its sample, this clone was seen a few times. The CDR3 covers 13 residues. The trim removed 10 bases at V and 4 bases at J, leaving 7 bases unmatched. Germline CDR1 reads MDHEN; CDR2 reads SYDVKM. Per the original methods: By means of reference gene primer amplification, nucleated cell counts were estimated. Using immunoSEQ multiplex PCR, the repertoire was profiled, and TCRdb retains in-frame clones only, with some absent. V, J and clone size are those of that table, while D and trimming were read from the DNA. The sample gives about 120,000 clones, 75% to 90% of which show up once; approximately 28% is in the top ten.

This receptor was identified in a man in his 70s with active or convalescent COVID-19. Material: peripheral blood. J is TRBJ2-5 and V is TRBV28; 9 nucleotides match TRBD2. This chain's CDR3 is CATQSSGRETQYF. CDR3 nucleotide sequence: TGTGCCACCCAGAGTAGCGGGAGAGAGACCCAGTACTTC.